Here is one T cell receptor (beta chain) with its context. Profiled with immunoSEQ multiplex PCR; TCRdb holds only in-frame clones, not every one. Counted here are some 190,000 clones, roughly nine tenths occurring once; the ten biggest clones make up 20% to 25%. The data were obtained in a study of blood T cell repertoires in COVID-19. With V trimmed by 5 bases and J by 10 bases, 2 bases remained unmatched. The CDR3 length is 11 residues. The clonotype was recovered from a woman between 35 and 50 years old in a cohort exposed to, infected with or recovered from COVID-19 (not recorded which). The sequenced material came from PBMCs or T cells enriched from blood (not recorded which). The rearrangement uses TRBV12-3 or TRBV12-4 and TRBJ2-1; 7 bases align to TRBD1. The CDR3 reads CASSPDREQFF. DNA for the CDR3: TGTGCCAGCAGTCCGGACAGGGAGCAGTTCTTC.